This is a list of T cell receptor beta chains from one sample in a study of blood T cell repertoires in COVID-19. Profiled with immunoSEQ multiplex PCR; TCRdb holds only in-frame clones, not every one. The repertoire holds over 200,000 clones, with roughly 87% as singletons. The sample consisted of peripheral blood. All receptors come from a woman aged 18-29 years who had recovered from COVID-19. Each CDR3 is given without its conserved first and last residue.

v_gene	j_gene	CDR3aa
TRBV6-5	TRBJ1-3	ASSYSPSGNTIY
TRBV4-2	TRBJ1-2	ASSQALSGIYGYT
TRBV4-1	TRBJ2-5	ASSRIVRAGLRETQY
TRBV18	TRBJ2-3	ASSPRTGGGDTQY
TRBV6-6	TRBJ1-1	ASHRDRGLVFTEAF
TRBV28	TRBJ2-1	ASSLQTSGRYNEQF
TRBV25-1	TRBJ2-3	ASSTRERDTQY
TRBV5-4	TRBJ2-1	ASSLELAASQF
TRBV7-8	TRBJ1-2	ASSEKGTANYGYT
TRBV7-9	TRBJ2-7	ASLQDPYEQY
TRBV7-6	TRBJ2-3	ASSFAGGGDTQY
TRBV10-1	TRBJ2-5	ASSVGTSGSFETQY
TRBV11-2	TRBJ2-7	ASSLGRDRAISEQY
TRBV6-5	TRBJ1-2	ASSRDSDYGYT
TRBV5-4	TRBJ2-5	ASSPTSGPQETQY
TRBV2	TRBJ2-1	ASSELVAGVSADEQF
TRBV30	TRBJ2-1	AWSVLVSEQF
TRBV19	TRBJ1-3	ASRRHKDSGNTIY
TRBV10-3	TRBJ1-4	AISAMGQGNEKLF
TRBV6-2/TRBV6-3	TRBJ2-3	ASSKTSGIDTQY
TRBV5-4	TRBJ2-7	ASSLGGSGSYYEQY
TRBV9	TRBJ2-7	ASSSEAGPPYEQY
TRBV5-1	TRBJ2-7	ASSLASGPTYEQY
TRBV19	TRBJ2-7	ASSIGRGPYEQY
TRBV4-3	TRBJ1-2	ASSQDLGTANYGYT
TRBV4-1	TRBJ2-6	ASSPEGAGANVLT
TRBV9	TRBJ1-6	ASSGRQEFSPLH
TRBV11-2	TRBJ1-1	ASSSGARGRNTEAF
TRBV5-4	TRBJ2-7	ASSSREGRNLYEQY
TRBV5-5	TRBJ2-3	ASSLGRGRGTDTQY
TRBV6-5	TRBJ1-1	ASSIQGTWSAEAF